This T cell receptor (beta chain) was recovered during a study of a mutant IDH1 vaccine in newly diagnosed glioma. Background on the study: Onset of vaccination occurred 4-6 weeks following radiotherapy alone, or with temozolomide cycles.

Time point meaning: week 47, end of study. Each dose delivered 300 ug of mutant IDH1 20-mer peptide subcutaneously with imiquimod. This clone was counted once. Its antigen is as yet unknown. Germline V gives CDR1 SGHAT, CDR2 FQNNGV. Trimming cost V 4 bases and J 4 bases, with 10 bases left between them. This CDR3 comprises 13 residues. Measured with immunoSEQ multiplex PCR; TCRdb has only the in-frame clones, and not every one. The sample lists over 30,000 clones; approximately 87% were seen once. This material consisted of PBMCs, taken from a glioma patient whose treatment included an IDH1 peptide vaccine. This TCR came from a woman aged 25 to 39 with glioma. The rearrangement uses TRBV11-2 and TRBJ1-2; no clear D gene. The DNA of the CDR3 is TGTGCCAGCAGCTCCGGGTTCCTCTATGGCTACACCTTC. This codes for CASSSGFLYGYTF.